The 32 T cell receptor beta chains given below trace back to one sample, sequenced in a study of T-cell memory formation after mild COVID-19. Each CDR3 protein is one row after TCRdb ran MiXCR on the 5' RACE reads. The sample yields over 300,000 distinct CDR3 sequences, more than 20% seen once. The sample taken for sequencing was PBMCs or a T cell subset sorted from them (not recorded which). The receptors were sampled from a man between 18 and 35 years old who had mild COVID-19 (a few samples of this study predate the infection). Cell type and time point are not known.

The genes are TRBV29-1 and TRBJ1-1, with D hard to call. This CDR3 has 12 amino acids. V was clipped by 6 bases and J by 0 bases, with 8 bases between them. Looked up from germline, CDR1 is SQVTM and CDR2 is ANQGSEA. Here the CDR3 reads CSVSYMNTEAFF. CDR3 DNA sequence: TGCAGCGTGTCATATATGAACACTGAAGCTTTCTTT.

The J gene is TRBJ2-7, the V gene TRBV7-2, with D possibly TRBD2 on 5 matching bases. This CDR3 has 15 residues. Germline V gene data show CDR1 as SGHTA and CDR2 as FQGNSA. V lost 0 bases, J lost 7 bases, and 16 bases lay in between. CDR3 region: CASSLAGGRGSEQYV. The CDR3, as DNA: TGTGCCAGCAGCTTAGCGGGCGGACGAGGGTCTGAGCAGTACGTC.

The chain joins TRBV14 to TRBJ2-5; no reliable D call. Germline V gene lookup returns CDR1 SGHDN and CDR2 FVKESK. Trimming took 0 bases from V and 2 from J, leaving 10 bases between them. The length of the CDR3 is 15 residues. The DNA of the CDR3 is TGTGCCAGCAGCCAAGATTGGGGATCTCAAGAGACCCAGTACTTC. Its protein product is CASSQDWGSQETQYF. Together with reference TRBV14 and TRBJ2-5, the CDR3 gives the full variable domain: EAGVTQFPSHSVIEKGQTVTLRCDPISGHDNLYWYRRVMGKEIKFLLHFVKESKQDESGMPNNRFLAERTGGTYSTLKVQPAELEDSGVYFCASSQDWGSQETQYFGPGTRLLVL.

V and J are TRBV27 and TRBJ2-1; D remains ambiguous. V shed 2 bases and J shed 4 bases, with 15 bases lying between them. CDR3 length: 16 residues. Looked up from germline, CDR1 is MNHEY and CDR2 is SMNVEV (reference sequence). The CDR3 coding sequence is TGTGCCAGCAGTTTAGGAGAGGTTGTGGGGTACAATGAGCAGTTCTTC. Translating gives CASSLGEVVGYNEQFF.

Turning to this clonotype: A read error may produce the germline difference seen at one junction end. This chain links TRBV2 with TRBJ2-1, with 14 bases aligning to TRBD2. Germline V gene lookup returns CDR1 SNHLY and CDR2 FYNNEI. This CDR3 comprises 12 residues. CDR3 sequence reads: CASRTGLAGVGF. The CDR3 nucleotides read TGTGCCAGCAGGACGGGACTAGCGGGGGTAGGGTTC.

V usage is TRBV28 and J usage is TRBJ1-1, with a weak D call TRBD1 (6 bases). CDR1 and CDR2 (germline): MDHEN, SYDVKM. With 6 bases removed from V and 1 base from J, the gap between germline ends came to 15 bases. The CDR3 is 15 amino acids. DNA of the CDR3: TGTGCCAGCAGCCGGGGGGGGGCGCGGAACACTGAAGCTTTCTTT. This codes for CASSRGGARNTEAFF.

V and J are TRBV12-3 or TRBV12-4 and TRBJ1-1; D remains ambiguous. CDR3 length equals 13 residues. Trimming removed 0 bases from V and 5 bases from J, with 7 bases in between. The CDR3 region is CASSLAGWTEAFF. CDR3 coding DNA: TGTGCCAGCAGTTTAGCGGGTTGGACTGAAGCTTTCTTT.

This clonotype turned up a few times. The CDR3 DNA reads as TGCGCCAGCAGCTTGGGGGGACTAACCTACGAGCAGTACTTC. Translating gives CASSLGGLTYEQYF. The gene calls are TRBV5-1 and TRBJ2-7, with 7 bases matching TRBD2. The CDR3 contains 14 residues. Losses at the gene ends were 0 bases for V and 2 bases for J; bases not matched to a gene: 2. Germline assignment: CDR1 SGHRS and CDR2 YFSETQ.

This chain connects TRBV7-2 to TRBJ1-1; tentative D call: TRBD1 (5 bases). In germline, CDR1 is SGHTA, CDR2 FQGNSA. The ends were cut back, 3 bases at V and 3 bases at J, with 8 bases in the middle. This CDR3 has 13 residues. This CDR3 reads CASSLQGYTEAFF. The CDR3 DNA follows: TGTGCCAGCAGCTTGCAGGGCTACACTGAAGCTTTCTTT.

At least ten counts were recorded for this clonotype. The V gene is TRBV5-1, the J gene TRBJ1-6; D not resolved. Per the germline V gene, CDR1 is SGHRS and CDR2 is YFSETQ. The V end was cut by 4 bases, the J end by 7 bases, with 9 bases between. This CDR3 spans 13 amino acids. The CDR3 reads CASSAGFNSPLHF. The CDR3 DNA follows: TGCGCCAGCAGCGCGGGGTTCAATTCACCCCTCCACTTT.

The V and J genes are TRBV5-1 and TRBJ1-4; tentative D call: TRBD1 (6 bases). The CDR3 extends over 13 amino acids. V shed 5 bases and J shed 6 bases, with 11 bases lying between them. Germline CDR1 reads SGHRS; CDR2 reads YFSETQ. The CDR3 region has the DNA TGCGCCAGCAGTTTCAGGGGAGATGAAAAACTGTTTTTT. This encodes CASSFRGDEKLFF.

This clonotype was found a few times. V usage is TRBV5-1 and J usage is TRBJ2-2, with 10 bases identical to TRBD2. Germline V gene data show CDR1 as SGHRS and CDR2 as YFSETQ. V lost 4 bases to trimming and J lost 7 bases; unmatched junction nucleotides: 10. The CDR3 has 16 amino acids. The CDR3 region is CASSGGTSEQSGELFF. Written as DNA, the CDR3 is TGCGCCAGCAGCGGTGGGACTAGCGAACAGAGCGGGGAGCTGTTTTTT.

The gene calls are TRBV5-1 and TRBJ1-1, with D hard to call. CDR1 and CDR2 from the germline V gene are SGHRS and YFSETQ. CDR3 length equals 15 residues. Trimming cost V 3 bases and J 1 base, with 13 bases left between them. The CDR3 bases are TGCGCCAGCAGCTGGGCCGGGGAGGGGAACACTGAAGCTTTCTTT. Translated, it gives CASSWAGEGNTEAFF.

The chain links TRBV7-9 to TRBJ2-3, with a possible D match to TRBD2 (6 bases). The CDR3 sequence is 15 residues long. With 5 bases removed from V and 5 bases from J, the gap between germline ends came to 17 bases. The germline CDR1 and CDR2 sequences are SEHNR and FQNEAQ (reference sequence). The CDR3 nucleotides are TGTGCCAGCAGCCCACGCGGGGCCAAGAAAGATACGCAGTATTTT. It translates to CASSPRGAKKDTQYF.

This clonotype was seen at least ten times. V and J are TRBV7-8 and TRBJ1-5; TRBD1 is a possible D gene (5 bases). Trimming stripped 2 bases from V and 6 bases from J, with 20 bases between. Germline V lookup: CDR1 SGHVS, CDR2 FQNEAQ. There are 17 residues in the CDR3. The CDR3 is CASSLIHQGRRFQPQHF. CDR3 bases: TGTGCCAGCAGCTTAATTCACCAGGGTAGACGTTTTCAGCCCCAGCATTTT.

The chain carries TRBV6-5 and TRBJ1-1; D gene uncertain. The CDR3 sequence is 15 residues long. The V end lost 0 bases, the J end lost 1 base, and 9 bases lay between the germline ends. In germline, CDR1 is MNHEY, CDR2 SVGAGI. Here the CDR3 reads CASSYSRRPNTEAFF. CDR3 DNA sequence: TGTGCCAGCAGTTACTCGAGGCGGCCGAACACTGAAGCTTTCTTT.

This clonotype has more than one count but fewer than ten. The gene calls are TRBV4-3 and TRBJ2-7; 9 bases align to TRBD1. Trimming took 0 bases from V and 12 from J; bases not matched to a gene: 15. This CDR3 has 16 amino acids. CDR1 is LGHNA, CDR2 YSLEER, per germline. In DNA, the CDR3 is TGCGCCAGCAGCCAAGAATGGGGACAGGGTTATAGGGATCGGTACTTC. Translated: CASSQEWGQGYRDRYF.

V and J are TRBV11-1 and TRBJ2-1, with 9 bases that match TRBD1. J was trimmed by 6 bases and V by 5 bases; bases with no gene match: 8. There are 15 residues in the CDR3. Per germline, CDR1 SGHAT and CDR2 FQDESV (reference sequence). CDR3 residues: CASSARDREPNEQFF. The CDR3 region has the DNA TGTGCCAGCAGCGCCCGGGACAGGGAGCCCAATGAGCAGTTCTTC.

This chain links TRBV5-1 with TRBJ2-7; 7 bases are a match to TRBD1. CDR3 length equals 16 residues. Germline V gene data show CDR1 as SGHRS and CDR2 as YFSETQ. The ends lost 2 bases at V and 4 bases at J; junction bases unmatched: 12. Here the CDR3 DNA reads TGCGCCAGCAGCTTTGAACCCGGGACAGTGGCATACGAGCAGTACTTC. It yields the protein CASSFEPGTVAYEQYF.

This clonotype showed up just a few times. The rearrangement uses TRBV20-1 and TRBJ2-7; the D gene is possibly TRBD1 (5 bases). Germline assignment: CDR1 DFQATT and CDR2 SNEGSKA (reference sequence). This CDR3 region has 14 residues. V was shortened by 1 base and J by 5 bases, with 15 bases between the two germline ends. The DNA of the CDR3 is TGCAGTGCTAGAGCCGGCAGGGTCGCGGACGAGCAGTACTTC. It codes for CSARAGRVADEQYF.

This clonotype was detected ten times or more. The J gene is TRBJ1-5, the V gene TRBV7-9; D is unclear. In germline, CDR1 is SEHNR, CDR2 FQNEAQ (reference sequence). V was clipped by 4 bases and J by 3 bases, with 7 bases between them. This CDR3 is 13 amino acids long. The CDR3 is CASSWDFNQPQHF. The DNA of the CDR3 is TGTGCCAGCAGCTGGGATTTCAATCAGCCCCAGCATTTT.

This clonotype has just a few counts. The chain links TRBV12-3 or TRBV12-4 to TRBJ2-3, with D hard to call. This CDR3 is built from 14 residues. Trimming removed 5 bases from V and 2 bases from J, with 11 bases in between. Written as DNA, the CDR3 is TGTGCCAGCAGTAACTCCCCCTTCACAGATACGCAGTATTTT. It encodes CASSNSPFTDTQYF.

This clonotype has more than one count but fewer than ten. V and J are TRBV24-1 and TRBJ2-2; maybe TRBD1 (5 bases). The V end was cut by 7 bases, the J end by 5 bases, with 7 bases between. The CDR3 consists of 12 residues. CDR1 is KGHDR, CDR2 SFDVKD, per germline. CDR3: CATRQGTGELFF. DNA for the CDR3: TGTGCCACCAGGCAGGGTACCGGGGAGCTGTTTTTT.

The V and J genes are TRBV7-9 and TRBJ1-2; no clear D. V was shortened by 5 bases and J by 1 base, with 14 bases between the two germline ends. The CDR3 spans 15 residues. The germline V gene encodes CDR1 SEHNR and CDR2 FQNEAQ (reference sequence). The chain's CDR3 is CASSTRGVGNYGYTF. DNA of the CDR3: TGTGCCAGCAGCACCCGAGGCGTGGGTAACTATGGCTACACCTTC.

The chain combines TRBV3-1 with TRBJ2-2; D is uncertain. The CDR3 has 14 amino acids. Germline V lookup: CDR1 LGHDT, CDR2 YNNKEL (reference sequence). Trimming took 1 base from V and 6 from J, leaving 9 bases between them. Here the CDR3 DNA reads TGTGCCAGCAGCCAAGTGGAGTGGTCCGGGGAGCTGTTTTTT. Residues: CASSQVEWSGELFF.

This clonotype was detected only a few times. The chain combines TRBV10-3 with TRBJ2-5, with 10 bases matching TRBD1. V was clipped by 8 bases and J by 4 bases; unmatched bases: 4. In germline, CDR1 is ENHRY, CDR2 SYGVKD. There are 13 residues in the CDR3. CDR3 sequence (DNA): TGTGCCATCGGTCGGGACAGGGGAGAGACCCAGTACTTC. Translated: CAIGRDRGETQYF.

The rearrangement joins TRBV2 to TRBJ2-7; the match to TRBD1 covers 9 bases. V gave up 8 bases and J gave up 3 bases; unmatched junction bases: 5. The CDR3 consists of 13 residues. Germline V gene data show CDR1 as SNHLY and CDR2 as FYNNEI. The CDR3 region has the DNA TGTGCCAGCCGGGACAGGGACATCTACGAGCAGTACTTC. This translates into CASRDRDIYEQYF.

In this sample, this clonotype turned up a few times. The CDR3 reads CASSAGTTKNIQYF. Written as DNA, the CDR3 is TGTGCCAGCAGCGCCGGGACGACCAAAAACATTCAGTACTTC. The chain couples TRBV7-2 to TRBJ2-4; D assignment may be TRBD1 or TRBD2 (5 bases each). Germline loops: CDR1 SGHTA, CDR2 FQGNSA. The CDR3 sequence is 14 residues long. The ends were cut back, 5 bases at V and 2 bases at J, with 10 bases in the middle.

The V and J genes are TRBV5-6 and TRBJ1-1; no definite D call. The V gene lost 5 bases and the J gene lost 3 bases, with 11 bases spanning the gap. CDR1 is SGHDT and CDR2 is YYEEEE in the germline V gene. The CDR3 extends over 13 amino acids. Here the CDR3 reads CASSLERYTEAFF. The DNA for the CDR3 is TGTGCCAGCAGTTTAGAGCGTTACACTGAAGCTTTCTTT.

The chain carries TRBV6-5 and TRBJ1-1, with D possibly TRBD1 on 5 matching bases. CDR3 length: 14 residues. V gave up 7 bases and J gave up 6 bases, with 18 bases separating them. CDR1 is MNHEY, CDR2 SVGAGI, per germline. DNA for the CDR3: TGTGCCAGCATAAGGGACCCCCGGGTCCCTGAAGCTTTCTTT. It specifies CASIRDPRVPEAFF.

The J gene is TRBJ2-7, the V gene TRBV7-9, with D possibly TRBD1 on 5 matching bases. Germline-derived CDR1 and CDR2 are SEHNR and FQNEAQ (reference sequence). The germline V and J ends were trimmed by 5 bases and 5 bases, with 16 bases remaining between them. CDR3 length: 14 residues. DNA of the CDR3: TGTGCCAGCAGCATTGCCAGGGTGGCCCACGAGCAGTACGTC. Protein: CASSIARVAHEQYV.

The J gene is TRBJ1-5, the V gene TRBV18, with a weak D call TRBD1 (6 bases). V dropped 6 bases and J dropped 7 bases, with 19 bases sitting between them. Germline V gene data show CDR1 as KGHSH and CDR2 as LQKENI. CDR3 size: 15 residues. CDR3 amino acids: CASSPAAGAGQPQHF. The CDR3 region has the DNA TGTGCCAGCTCCCCAGCGGCGGGGGCTGGGCAGCCCCAGCATTTT. The full variable domain, completed using reference TRBV18 and TRBJ1-5, is NAGVMQNPRHLVRRRGQEARLRCSPMKGHSHVYWYRQLPEEGLKFMVYLQKENIIDESGMPKERFSAEFPKEGPSILRIQQVVRGDSAAYFCASSPAAGAGQPQHFGDGTRLSIL.